This T cell receptor (beta chain) derives from a study of cytotoxic CD8 clonotypes in ibrutinib-treated CLL. TCRdb keeps only in-frame clones here, not all; method: immunoSEQ multiplex PCR. The table has around 40,000 clones, 71% seen once. Trimming cost V 4 bases and J 0 bases; bases outside gene matches: 6. CDR1 is SGHNT, CDR2 YYREEE, per germline (reference sequence). This CDR3 has 15 residues. The receptor was derived from a human donor with chronic lymphocytic leukemia. Here the sequenced sample was PBMCs, taken at disease progression, from a patient treated with ibrutinib. The rearrangement joins TRBV5-4 to TRBJ2-7; TRBD2 aligns across 8 bases. The CDR3 region is CASSRPLADSYEQYF. In DNA form, the CDR3 reads TGTGCCAGCAGCCGACCACTAGCGGACTCCTACGAGCAGTACTTC.